The clone carrying this T cell receptor beta chain has only one observation. The antigen is undetermined. The sample belongs to a study of shared clonotypes between healthy human individuals. Germline loops: CDR1 MNHEY, CDR2 SVGAGI. The junction had 5 bases not matched to a gene; V was cut back by 6 bases and J by 4 bases. The CDR3 spans 13 residues. General study results and limits: Donor scarcity curtailed the genetic and exposure-history diversity represented herein. Depth of sequencing was expected to influence donor clonotype sharing.

For unsorted PBMC, approximately 300 ng DNA per replicate equaled some 32,000 T cell genomes. The protocol was immunoSEQ multiplex PCR, while the TCRdb copy is restricted to in-frame clones and leaves out a portion. Found here are about 460,000 clones, 60% to 80% of them singletons; the top ten hold 12%. The sequenced sample consisted of PBMCs. This clonotype was obtained from a woman aged 40-49 years in good health. Some clones in this sample may be carry-over from other donors' samples. The V and J genes are TRBV6-5 and TRBJ1-2, with TRBD1 identical over 7 bases. This CDR3 is CASSGWDSYGYTF. Here the CDR3 DNA reads TGTGCCAGCAGCGGATGGGACAGCTATGGCTACACCTTC.